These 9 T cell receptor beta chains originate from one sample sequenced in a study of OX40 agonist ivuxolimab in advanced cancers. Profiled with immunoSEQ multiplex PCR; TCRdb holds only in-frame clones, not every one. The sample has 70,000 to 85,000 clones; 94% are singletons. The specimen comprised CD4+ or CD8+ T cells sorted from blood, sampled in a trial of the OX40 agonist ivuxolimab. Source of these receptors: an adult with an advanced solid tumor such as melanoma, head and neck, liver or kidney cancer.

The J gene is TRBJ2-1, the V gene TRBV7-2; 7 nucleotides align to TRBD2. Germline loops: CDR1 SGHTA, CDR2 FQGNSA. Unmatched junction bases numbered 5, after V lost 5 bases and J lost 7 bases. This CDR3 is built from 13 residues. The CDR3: CASSPTSWNEQFF. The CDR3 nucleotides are TGTGCCAGCAGCCCGACTAGCTGGAATGAGCAGTTCTTC.

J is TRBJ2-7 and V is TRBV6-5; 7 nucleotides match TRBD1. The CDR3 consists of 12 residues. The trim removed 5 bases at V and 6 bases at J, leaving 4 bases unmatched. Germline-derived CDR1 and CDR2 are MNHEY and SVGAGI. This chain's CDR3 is CASSPGGAEQYF. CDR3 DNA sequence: TGTGCCAGCAGTCCAGGGGGAGCCGAGCAGTACTTC.

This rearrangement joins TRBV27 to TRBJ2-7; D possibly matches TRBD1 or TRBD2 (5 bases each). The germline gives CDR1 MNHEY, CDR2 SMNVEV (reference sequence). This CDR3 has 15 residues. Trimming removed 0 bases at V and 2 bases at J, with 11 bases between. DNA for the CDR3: TGTGCCAGCAGTTTATCAGGGACCATAACCTACGAGCAGTACTTC. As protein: CASSLSGTITYEQYF.

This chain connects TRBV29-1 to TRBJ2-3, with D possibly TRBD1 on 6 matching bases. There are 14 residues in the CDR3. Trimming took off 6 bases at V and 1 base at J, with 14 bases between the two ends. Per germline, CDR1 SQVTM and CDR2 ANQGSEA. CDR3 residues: CSVAWGLGTDTQYF. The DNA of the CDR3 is TGCAGCGTCGCCTGGGGGCTAGGCACAGATACGCAGTATTTT.

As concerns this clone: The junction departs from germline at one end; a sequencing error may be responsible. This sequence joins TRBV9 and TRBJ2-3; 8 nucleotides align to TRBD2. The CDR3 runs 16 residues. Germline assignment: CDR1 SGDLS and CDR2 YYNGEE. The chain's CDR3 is CASSVLSGGYTDTRYF. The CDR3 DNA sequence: TGTGCCAGCAGCGTATTAAGCGGGGGATACACAGATACGCGGTATTTT.

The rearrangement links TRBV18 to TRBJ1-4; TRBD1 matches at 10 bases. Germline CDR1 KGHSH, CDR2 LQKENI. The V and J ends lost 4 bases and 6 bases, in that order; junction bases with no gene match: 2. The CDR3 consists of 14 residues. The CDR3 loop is CASSLGQGYEKLFF. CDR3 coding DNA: TGTGCCAGCTCACTGGGACAGGGGTATGAAAAACTGTTTTTT.

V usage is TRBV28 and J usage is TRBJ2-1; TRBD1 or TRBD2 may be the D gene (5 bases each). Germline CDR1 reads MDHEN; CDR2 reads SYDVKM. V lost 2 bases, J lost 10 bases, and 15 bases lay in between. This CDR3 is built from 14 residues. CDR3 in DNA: TGTGCCAGCAGTTTAATGGGGGAGCTTGGGGAGCAGTTCTTC. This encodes CASSLMGELGEQFF.

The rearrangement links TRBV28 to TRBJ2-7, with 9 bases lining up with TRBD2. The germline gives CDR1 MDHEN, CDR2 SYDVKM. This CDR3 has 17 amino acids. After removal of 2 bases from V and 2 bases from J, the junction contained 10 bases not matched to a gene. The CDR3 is CASSLGFLERGAYEQYF. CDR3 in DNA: TGTGCCAGCAGTTTAGGTTTTCTAGAGCGGGGGGCCTACGAGCAGTACTTC.

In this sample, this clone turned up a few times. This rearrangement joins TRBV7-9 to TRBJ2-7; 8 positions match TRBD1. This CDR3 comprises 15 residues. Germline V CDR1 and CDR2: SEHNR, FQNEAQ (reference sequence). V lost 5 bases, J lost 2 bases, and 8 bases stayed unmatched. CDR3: CASSGGQDPAYEQYF. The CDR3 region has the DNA TGTGCCAGCAGCGGGGGACAGGACCCGGCCTACGAGCAGTACTTC.